The source of this T cell receptor beta chain is a study of CD8+ T cells in alopecia areata. Sequencing templates came from extracted RNA that was reverse transcribed into cDNA. Sequencing was performed with immunoSEQ multiplex PCR; in TCRdb, only in-frame clones are kept and a portion is missing. The table shows roughly 150,000 clones, with about three fifths occurring only once. Trimming left V 1 base short and J 2 bases short, with 14 bases between. The CDR3 covers 15 residues. The V gene's germline CDR1 is GTSNPN and CDR2 SVGIG (reference sequence). The rearrangement links TRBV30 to TRBJ1-1; D is ambiguous. The sequenced sample consisted of CD4+ T cells sorted from blood. The sequence derives from a human donor in good health. CDR3 loop: CAWSALSRSNTEAFF. The CDR3 DNA is TGTGCCTGGAGTGCTCTAAGCAGGAGCAACACTGAAGCTTTCTTT.